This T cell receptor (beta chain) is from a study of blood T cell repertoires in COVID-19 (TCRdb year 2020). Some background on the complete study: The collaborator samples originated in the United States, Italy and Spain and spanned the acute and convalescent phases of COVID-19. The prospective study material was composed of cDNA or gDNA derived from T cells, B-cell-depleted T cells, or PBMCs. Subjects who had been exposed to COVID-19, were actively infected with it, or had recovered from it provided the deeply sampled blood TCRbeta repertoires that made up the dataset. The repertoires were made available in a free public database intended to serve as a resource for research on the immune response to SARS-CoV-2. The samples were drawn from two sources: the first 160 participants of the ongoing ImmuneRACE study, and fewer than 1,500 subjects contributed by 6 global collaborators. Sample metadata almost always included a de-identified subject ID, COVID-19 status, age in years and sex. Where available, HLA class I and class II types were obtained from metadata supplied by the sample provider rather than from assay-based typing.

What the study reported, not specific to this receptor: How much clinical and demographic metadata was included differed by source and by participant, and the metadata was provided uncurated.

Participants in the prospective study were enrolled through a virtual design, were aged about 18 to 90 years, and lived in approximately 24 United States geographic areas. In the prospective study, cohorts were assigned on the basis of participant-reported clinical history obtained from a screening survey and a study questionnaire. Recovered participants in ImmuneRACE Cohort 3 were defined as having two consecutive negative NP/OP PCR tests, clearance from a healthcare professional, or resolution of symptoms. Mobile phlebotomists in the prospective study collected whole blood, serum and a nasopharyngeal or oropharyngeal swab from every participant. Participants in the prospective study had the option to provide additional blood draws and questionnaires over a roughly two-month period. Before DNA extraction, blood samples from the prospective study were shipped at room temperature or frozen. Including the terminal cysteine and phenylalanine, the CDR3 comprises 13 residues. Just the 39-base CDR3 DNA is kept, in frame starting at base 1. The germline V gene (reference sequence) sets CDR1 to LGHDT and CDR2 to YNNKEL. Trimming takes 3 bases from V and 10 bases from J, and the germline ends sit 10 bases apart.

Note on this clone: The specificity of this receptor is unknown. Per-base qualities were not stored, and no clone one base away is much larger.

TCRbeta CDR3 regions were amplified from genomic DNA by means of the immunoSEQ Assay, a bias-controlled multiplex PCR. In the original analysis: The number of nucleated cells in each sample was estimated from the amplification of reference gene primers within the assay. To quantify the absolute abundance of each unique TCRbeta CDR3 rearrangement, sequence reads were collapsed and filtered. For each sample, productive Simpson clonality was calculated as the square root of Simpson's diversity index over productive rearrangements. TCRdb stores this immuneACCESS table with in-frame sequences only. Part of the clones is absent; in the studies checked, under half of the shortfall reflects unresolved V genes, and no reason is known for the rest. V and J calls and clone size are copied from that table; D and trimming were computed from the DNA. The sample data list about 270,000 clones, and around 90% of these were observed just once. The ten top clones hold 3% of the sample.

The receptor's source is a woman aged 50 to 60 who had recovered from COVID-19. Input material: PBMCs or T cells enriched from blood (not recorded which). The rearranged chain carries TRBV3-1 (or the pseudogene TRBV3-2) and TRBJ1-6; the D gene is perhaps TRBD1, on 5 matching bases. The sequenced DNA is TGTGCCAGCAGCCAGGCAGGACAATCACCCCTCCACTTT. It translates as CASSQAGQSPLHF.